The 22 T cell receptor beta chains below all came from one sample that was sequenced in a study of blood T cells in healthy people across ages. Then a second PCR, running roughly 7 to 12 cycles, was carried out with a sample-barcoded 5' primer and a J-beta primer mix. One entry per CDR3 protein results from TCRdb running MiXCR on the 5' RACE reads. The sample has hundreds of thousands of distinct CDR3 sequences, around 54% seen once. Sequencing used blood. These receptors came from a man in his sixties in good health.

CDR3 residues: CASNFKGAQGDEQFF. DNA of the CDR3: TGTGCCAGCAACTTTAAGGGGGCCCAGGGCGATGAGCAGTTCTTC. V gene TRBV9 combines with J gene TRBJ2-1; 7 bases fit TRBD1. The CDR3 is made up of 15 amino acids. Germline CDR1 is SGDLS and CDR2 is YYNGEE. V was pared by 6 bases and J by 8 bases, with 14 bases of the junction left unmatched.

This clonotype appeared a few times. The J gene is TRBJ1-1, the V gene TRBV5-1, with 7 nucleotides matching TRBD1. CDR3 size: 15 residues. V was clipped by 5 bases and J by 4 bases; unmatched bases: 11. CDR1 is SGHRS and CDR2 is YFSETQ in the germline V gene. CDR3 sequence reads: CASRRIQGSGTEAFF. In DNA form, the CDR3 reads TGCGCCAGCAGGAGAATACAGGGGTCGGGCACTGAAGCTTTCTTT.

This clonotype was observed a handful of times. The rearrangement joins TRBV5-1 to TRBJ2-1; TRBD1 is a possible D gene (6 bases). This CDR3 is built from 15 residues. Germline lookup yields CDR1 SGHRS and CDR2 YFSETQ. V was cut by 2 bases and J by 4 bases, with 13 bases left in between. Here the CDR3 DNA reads TGCGCCAGCAGCTTACGACAGGCGACGTACAATGAGCAGTTCTTC. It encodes CASSLRQATYNEQFF.

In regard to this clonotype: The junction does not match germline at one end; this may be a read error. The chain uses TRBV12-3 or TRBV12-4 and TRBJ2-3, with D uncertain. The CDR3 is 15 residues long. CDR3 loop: CASSLVAEKTDAQYF. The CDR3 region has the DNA TGTGCCAGCAGTTTAGTCGCGGAAAAAACAGATGCGCAGTATTTT.

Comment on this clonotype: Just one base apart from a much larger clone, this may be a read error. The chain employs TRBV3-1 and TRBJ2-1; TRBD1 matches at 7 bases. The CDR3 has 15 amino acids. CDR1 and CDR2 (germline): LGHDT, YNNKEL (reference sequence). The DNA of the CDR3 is TGTCCCAGCAGCCAGGGACAGCCTGAAAGCAATGAGCAGTTCTTC. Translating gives CPSSQGQPESNEQFF.

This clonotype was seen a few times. The DNA of the CDR3 is TGTGCCATCGGACTAGCGGGGGGTCAAGAGACCCAGTACTTC. Its translation: CAIGLAGGQETQYF. The chain is built from TRBV10-3 and TRBJ2-5, with 14 bases matching TRBD2. After removal of 8 bases from V and 2 bases from J, the junction contained 1 base not matched to a gene. Germline V gene sequence: CDR1 ENHRY, CDR2 SYGVKD. The CDR3 contains 14 residues.

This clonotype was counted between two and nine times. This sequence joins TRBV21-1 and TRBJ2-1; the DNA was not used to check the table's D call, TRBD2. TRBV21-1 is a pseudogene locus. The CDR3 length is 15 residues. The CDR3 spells CASSTTAAGGNEQFF. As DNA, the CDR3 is TGTGCCAGCAGCACTACCGCCGCGGGCGGAAATGAGCAGTTCTTC.

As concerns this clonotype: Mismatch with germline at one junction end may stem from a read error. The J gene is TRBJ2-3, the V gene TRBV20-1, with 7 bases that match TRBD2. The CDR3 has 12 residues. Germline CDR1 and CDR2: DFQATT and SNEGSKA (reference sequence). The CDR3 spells CNASGRSDTQYF. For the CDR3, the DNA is TGCAATGCTAGCGGTCGGAGTGATACGCAGTATTTT.

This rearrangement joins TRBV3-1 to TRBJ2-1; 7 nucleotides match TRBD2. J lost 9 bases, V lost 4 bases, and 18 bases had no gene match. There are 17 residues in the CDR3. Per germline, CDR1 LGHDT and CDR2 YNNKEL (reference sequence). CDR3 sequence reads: CASSPYSSGGGGGEQFF. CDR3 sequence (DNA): TGTGCCAGCAGCCCTTACTCTAGCGGCGGAGGCGGGGGTGAGCAGTTCTTC.

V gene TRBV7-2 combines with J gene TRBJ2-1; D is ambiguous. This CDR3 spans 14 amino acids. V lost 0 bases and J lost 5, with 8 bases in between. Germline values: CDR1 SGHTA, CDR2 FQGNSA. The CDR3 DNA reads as TGTGCCAGCAGCTTAGCCGTAACCAACAATGAGCAGTTCTTC. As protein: CASSLAVTNNEQFF.

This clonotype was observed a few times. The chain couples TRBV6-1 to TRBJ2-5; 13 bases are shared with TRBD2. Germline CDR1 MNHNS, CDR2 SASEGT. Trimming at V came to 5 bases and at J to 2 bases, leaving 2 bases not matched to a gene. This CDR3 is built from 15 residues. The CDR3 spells CASSQLAGGQETQYF. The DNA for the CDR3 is TGTGCCAGCAGTCAACTAGCGGGGGGGCAAGAGACCCAGTACTTC.

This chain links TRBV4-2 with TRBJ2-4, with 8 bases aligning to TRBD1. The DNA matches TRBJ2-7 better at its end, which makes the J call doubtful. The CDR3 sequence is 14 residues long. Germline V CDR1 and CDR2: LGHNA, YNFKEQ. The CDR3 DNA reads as TGTGCCAGCAGCCAAACGGGACAGGCCTACGAGCAGTACTTC. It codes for CASSQTGQAYEQYF.

CDR3 in amino acids: CASSLGLAGASQYF. The CDR3 DNA reads TGTGCCAGCAGCCTAGGACTAGCGGGGGCCTCCCAGTACTTC. The V and J genes are TRBV7-2 and TRBJ2-7; 13 positions match TRBD2. The CDR3 length is 14 residues. CDR1 is SGHTA and CDR2 is FQGNSA in the germline V gene. J gave up 10 bases and V 5 bases, and 8 bases lay outside the gene matches.

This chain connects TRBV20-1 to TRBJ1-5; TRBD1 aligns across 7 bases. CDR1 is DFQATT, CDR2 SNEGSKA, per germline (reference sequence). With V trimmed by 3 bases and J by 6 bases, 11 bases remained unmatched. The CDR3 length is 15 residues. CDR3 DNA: TGCAGTGCTAGTTCCCCACAGGGGATTAGTCAGCCCCAGCATTTT. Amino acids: CSASSPQGISQPQHF.

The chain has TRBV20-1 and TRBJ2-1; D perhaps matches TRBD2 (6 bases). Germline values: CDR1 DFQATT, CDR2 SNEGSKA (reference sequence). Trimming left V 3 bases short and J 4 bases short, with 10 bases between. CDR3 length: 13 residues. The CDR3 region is CSARWRAYNEQFF. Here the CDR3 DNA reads TGCAGTGCTAGGTGGAGGGCTTACAATGAGCAGTTCTTC.

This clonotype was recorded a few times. CDR3 in DNA: TGTGCCATCAGATCCTCCAGCGGGGGGAACGAGCAGTACTTC. This encodes CAIRSSSGGNEQYF. The V gene is TRBV10-3, the J gene TRBJ2-7; the match to TRBD2 covers 9 bases. The ends lost 6 bases at V and 5 bases at J; junction bases unmatched: 8. The germline CDR1 and CDR2 sequences are ENHRY and SYGVKD. The length of the CDR3 is 14 residues.

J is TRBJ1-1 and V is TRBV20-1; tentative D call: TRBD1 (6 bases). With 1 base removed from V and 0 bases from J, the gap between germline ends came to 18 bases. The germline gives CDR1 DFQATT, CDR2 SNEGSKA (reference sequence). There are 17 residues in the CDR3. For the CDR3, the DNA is TGCAGTGCTAGAGGGGACCCTGGGGGACACCTGAACACTGAAGCTTTCTTT. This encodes CSARGDPGGHLNTEAFF.

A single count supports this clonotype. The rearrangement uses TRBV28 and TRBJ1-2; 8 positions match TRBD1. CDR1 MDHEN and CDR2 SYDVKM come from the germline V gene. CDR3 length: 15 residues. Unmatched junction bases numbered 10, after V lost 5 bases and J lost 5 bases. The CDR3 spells CASSQPGQGGYGYTF. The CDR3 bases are TGTGCCAGCAGTCAACCTGGACAGGGAGGGTATGGCTACACCTTC.

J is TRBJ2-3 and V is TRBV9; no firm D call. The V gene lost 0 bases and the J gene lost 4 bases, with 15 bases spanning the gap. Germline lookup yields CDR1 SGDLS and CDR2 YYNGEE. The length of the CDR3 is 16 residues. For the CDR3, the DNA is TGTGCCAGCAGCGTAGGGGATAGCCCGGACGCAGATACGCAGTATTTT. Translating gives CASSVGDSPDADTQYF.

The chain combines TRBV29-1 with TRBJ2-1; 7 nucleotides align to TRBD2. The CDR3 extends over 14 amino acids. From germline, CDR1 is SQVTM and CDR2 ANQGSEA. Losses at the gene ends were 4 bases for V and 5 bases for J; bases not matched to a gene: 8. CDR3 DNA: TGCAGCGTTGTCCCGCGGGGGAGCAACAATGAGCAGTTCTTC. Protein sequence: CSVVPRGSNNEQFF.

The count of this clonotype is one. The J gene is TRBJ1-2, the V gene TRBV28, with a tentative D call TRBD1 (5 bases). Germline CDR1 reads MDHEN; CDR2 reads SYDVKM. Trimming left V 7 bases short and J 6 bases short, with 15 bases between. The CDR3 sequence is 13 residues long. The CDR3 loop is CASTPREGDGYTF. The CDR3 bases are TGTGCCAGCACCCCTAGGGAAGGGGATGGCTACACCTTC.

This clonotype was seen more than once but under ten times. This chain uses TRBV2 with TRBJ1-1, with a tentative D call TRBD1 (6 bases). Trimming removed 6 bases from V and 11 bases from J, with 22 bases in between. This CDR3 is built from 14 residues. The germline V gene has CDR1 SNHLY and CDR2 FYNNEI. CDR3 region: CASSSVPGAPGAFF. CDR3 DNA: TGTGCCAGCAGCTCCGTCCCAGGGGCTCCGGGGGCTTTCTTT.